A single sample gave rise to the 11 T cell receptor beta chains below, sequenced in a study of cytomegalovirus exposure and HLA in healthy donors. Method: immunoSEQ multiplex PCR; TCRdb's copy keeps in-frame clones and lacks some. There are 150,000 or so clones in the sample; around nine tenths occur only once, and roughly 2.5% lies in the top ten. Sequenced sample: PBMCs. Receptors were obtained from a man younger than 35 in good health and CMV-seropositive.

The CDR3 DNA follows: TGCGCCAGCAGCCAAGTGCGGACTAGCGGGGACTACGAGCAGTACTTC. Translating it yields CASSQVRTSGDYEQYF. The V and J genes are TRBV4-3 and TRBJ2-7; TRBD2 aligns across 12 bases. Looked up from germline, CDR1 is LGHNA and CDR2 is YSLEER. The V segment lost 1 base and the J segment 3 bases; nucleotides outside the gene matches: 4. CDR3 length: 16 residues.

This clone was counted a single time. The V call is TRBV18, the J call TRBJ1-2; a possible D gene is TRBD1 (6 bases). CDR3 length: 14 residues. Germline loops: CDR1 KGHSH, CDR2 LQKENI. Trimming cost V 3 bases and J 4 bases, with 12 bases left between them. As DNA, the CDR3 is TGTGCCAGCTCACCTTCAGGGGTCGCCTATGGCTACACCTTC. It encodes CASSPSGVAYGYTF.

This clone was found once. The V gene is TRBV5-6, the J gene TRBJ1-4, with 9 bases identical to TRBD1. Per germline, CDR1 SGHDT and CDR2 YYEEEE. The CDR3 extends over 15 amino acids. Germline trimming cut 3 bases from V and 5 bases from J; bases unmatched to any gene: 5. The CDR3 DNA reads as TGTGCCAGCAGCTCCTCCGGGACAGGGAATGAAAAACTGTTTTTT. It is translated as CASSSSGTGNEKLFF. Variable domain in full (rest from reference TRBV5-6 and TRBJ1-4): DAGVTQSPTHLIKTRGQQVTLRCSPKSGHDTVSWYQQALGQGPQFIFQYYEEEERQRGNFPDRFSGHQFPNYSSELNVNALLLGDSALYLCASSSSGTGNEKLFFGSGTQLSVL.

V and J are TRBV6-5 and TRBJ2-5, with D possibly being TRBD1 (6 bases). Per the germline V gene, CDR1 is MNHEY and CDR2 is SVGAGI. CDR3 length equals 12 residues. With 4 bases removed from V and 3 bases from J, the gap between germline ends came to 6 bases. The CDR3 region has the DNA TGTGCCAGCAGTTCAGGGGAAGAGACCCAGTACTTC. Translating gives CASSSGEETQYF.

This clone has more than one count but fewer than ten. J is TRBJ1-3 and V is TRBV27; no clear D. Trimming cost V 5 bases and J 0 bases, with 8 bases left between them. Germline assignment: CDR1 MNHEY and CDR2 SMNVEV (reference sequence). This CDR3 is 14 amino acids long. For the CDR3, the DNA is TGTGCCAGCAGTCGTAGTCACTCTGGAAACACCATATATTTT. Its protein product is CASSRSHSGNTIYF.

This clone was counted once. The rearrangement links TRBV4-3 to TRBJ2-7; the D gene is possibly TRBD2 (6 bases). CDR1 and CDR2 (germline): LGHNA, YSLEER. This CDR3 contains 14 residues. V lost 4 bases and J 4 bases, leaving 14 bases between the germline ends. This chain's CDR3 is CASSRGNGGYEQYF. Written as DNA, the CDR3 is TGCGCCAGCAGCCGGGGGAACGGGGGATACGAGCAGTACTTC.

This clone has a handful of counts. The chain links TRBV6-4 to TRBJ2-2; tentatively, D is TRBD2 (5 bases). The germline gives CDR1 MRHNA, CDR2 SNTAGT. Trimming removed 2 bases from V and 4 bases from J, with 5 bases in between. The CDR3 has 13 residues. The CDR3 bases are TGTGCCAGCAGTGACACTAGCACCGGGGAGCTGTTTTTT. It codes for CASSDTSTGELFF.

The chain joins TRBV9 to TRBJ2-3, with 8 positions matching TRBD2. The germline gives CDR1 SGDLS, CDR2 YYNGEE. The CDR3 consists of 17 residues. With V trimmed by 0 bases and J by 1 base, 7 bases remained unmatched. The CDR3 coding sequence is TGTGCCAGCAGCGTAGGATCAGCGGGGGCCGGCACAGATACGCAGTATTTT. Translated, it gives CASSVGSAGAGTDTQYF.

The V gene is TRBV29-1, the J gene TRBJ2-1, with D possibly matching TRBD1 (5 bases). Per germline, CDR1 SQVTM and CDR2 ANQGSEA. Trimming removed 7 bases from V and 0 bases from J, with 16 bases in between. CDR3 length equals 15 residues. The CDR3 protein is CSAQGLDSSYNEQFF. The CDR3 nucleotides are TGCAGCGCCCAGGGTTTGGATAGCTCCTACAATGAGCAGTTCTTC.

The chain combines TRBV9 with TRBJ2-2, with 12 bases identical to TRBD2. This CDR3 comprises 16 residues. The V segment lost 0 bases and the J segment 3 bases; nucleotides outside the gene matches: 0. In germline, CDR1 is SGDLS, CDR2 YYNGEE. CDR3 protein: CASSVGLAGDTGELFF. The CDR3 DNA is TGTGCCAGCAGCGTAGGACTAGCGGGAGACACCGGGGAGCTGTTTTTT.

The chain uses TRBV5-1 and TRBJ1-4, with TRBD1 identical over 8 bases. CDR1 is SGHRS, CDR2 YFSETQ, per germline. J was trimmed by 8 bases and V by 3 bases; bases with no gene match: 6. The CDR3 spans 14 residues. The CDR3, as DNA: TGCGCCAGCAGCTCAAGGACAGGGAGAGAAAAACTGTTTTTT. It encodes CASSSRTGREKLFF.